The sequence of this T cell receptor (beta chain) was determined in a study of T cell changes during pregnancy in multiple sclerosis. V lost 5 bases and J lost 0, with 13 bases in between. The CDR3 covers 16 residues. Per the germline V gene, CDR1 is LNHNV and CDR2 is YYDKDF (reference sequence). Profiled with immunoSEQ multiplex PCR; TCRdb holds only in-frame clones, not every one. The table has about 59,000 clones, approximately 94% seen once. Material: CD8+ T cells from peripheral blood mononuclear cells, obtained after pregnancy. The TCR was taken from a female donor with multiple sclerosis, enrolled in a pregnancy study. The rearrangement uses TRBV15 and TRBJ1-4; no definite D call. The CDR3 DNA sequence: TGTGCCACCAGCCGCACACCAGAACCAACTAATGAAAAACTGTTTTTT. It specifies CATSRTPEPTNEKLFF.